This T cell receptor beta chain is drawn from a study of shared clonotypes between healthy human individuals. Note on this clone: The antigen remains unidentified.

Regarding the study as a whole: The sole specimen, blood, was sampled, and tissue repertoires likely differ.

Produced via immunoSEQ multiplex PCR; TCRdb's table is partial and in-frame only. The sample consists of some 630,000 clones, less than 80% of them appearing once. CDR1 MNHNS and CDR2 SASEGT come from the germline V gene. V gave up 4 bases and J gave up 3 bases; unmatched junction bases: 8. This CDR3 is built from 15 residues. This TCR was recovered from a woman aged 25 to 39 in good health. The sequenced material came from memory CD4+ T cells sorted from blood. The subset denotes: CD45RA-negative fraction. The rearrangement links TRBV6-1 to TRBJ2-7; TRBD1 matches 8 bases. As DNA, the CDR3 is TGTGCCAGCAGTGGAGAGACAGGGGCTCTCTACGAGCAGTACTTC. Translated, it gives CASSGETGALYEQYF.